The T cell receptor (beta chain) under discussion was sequenced for a study of shared clonotypes between healthy human individuals. General study findings and limits: Rarefaction demonstrated incomplete sorted-subset sequencing despite large depth. Compared with memory subsets, naive subsets generally had larger estimated richness.

CD45RO-negative cells were positively selected for CCR7, leaving out terminally differentiated effector memory CD45RA+ cells. Each sorted subset replicate got 200 ng genomic DNA, roughly 27,000 genomes. Profiled with immunoSEQ multiplex PCR; TCRdb holds only in-frame clones, not every one. Seen here are around 2,100,000 clones, around 96% observed once, and the top ten hold approximately 1%. The CDR3 loop spans 16 amino acids. J lost 5 bases, V lost 6 bases, and 13 bases had no gene match. CDR1 and CDR2 (germline): MDHEN, SYDVKM. A remark on this clone: What it binds is unknown.

Source material: naive CD8+ T cells sorted from blood. The rearrangement uses TRBV28 and TRBJ2-7, with 10 bases aligning to TRBD2. This TCR came from a man younger than 30 in good health. In nucleotides, the CDR3 is TGTGCCAGCAGCACTCTTCTAGCGGGGGCTCGGGACGAGCAGTACTTC. It encodes CASSTLLAGARDEQYF. Variable domain in full (rest from reference TRBV28 and TRBJ2-7): DVKVTQSSRYLVKRTGEKVFLECVQDMDHENMFWYRQDPGLGLRLIYFSYDVKMKEKGDIPEGYSVSREKKERFSLILESASTNQTSMYLCASSTLLAGARDEQYFGPGTRLTVT.